This T cell receptor (beta chain) was captured in a study of T cell repertoires in aging, cancer and after chemotherapy. Study-wide background: Millions of TCR reads were in the whole dataset.

Whole-study findings and limits: In hematological cancer patients, infiltrated lymphoid organs may have impaired thymic emigration or peripheral T cell expansion.

CDR1 LNHNV and CDR2 YYDKDF come from the germline V gene (reference sequence). V lost 8 bases and J 6 bases, leaving 14 bases between the germline ends. The CDR3 runs 14 residues. This clonotype appeared a few times. What it binds is not known. Amplification of TCR beta used genomic DNA extracted from peripheral blood. A mixed TRB-A/B primer pool amplified rearranged TRB by multiplex touch-down PCR. TCRdb reanalysed the multiplex PCR reads using MiXCR and keeps one entry per CDR3 protein. The data hold 4,000 to 5,500 distinct CDR3 sequences, with 25% to 40% observed a single time. Sequencing input: blood. The chain uses TRBV15 and TRBJ1-6; D is ambiguous. The sequence derives from a human donor with a blood cancer. CDR3 region: CATAAVWGNSPLHF. CDR3 DNA: TGTGCCACCGCAGCGGTATGGGGTAATTCACCCCTCCACTTT.